The rows below give T cell receptor beta chains drawn from one sample of a study of blood T cell repertoires in COVID-19. Libraries were prepared by immunoSEQ multiplex PCR; TCRdb keeps only in-frame clonotypes and omits some of them. The sample includes 200,000 to 250,000 clones, just over 90% seen only once; the top ten take more than 0.95%. The sequencing input was peripheral blood. Receptor source: a man younger than 40 with acute or convalescent COVID-19. The CDR3 runs from the conserved cysteine through the conserved F or W. Each record gives: clone size, J gene, D gene, V gene, CDR3 length, CDR3 protein, CDR3 DNA. The D gene is left open where the match is weak. The size field is filled for only some rows; it gives once, few, many or a size class.

abundance: -
j_gene: TRBJ1-1
d_gene: -
v_gene: TRBV20-1
len: 11
CDR3aa: CSARADTEAFF
CDR3nt: TGCAGTGCTAGAGCGGACACTGAAGCTTTCTTT

abundance: -
j_gene: TRBJ1-1
d_gene: -
v_gene: TRBV9
len: 13
CDR3aa: CASSALQGLAKFF
CDR3nt: TGTGCCAGCAGCGCCCTTCAGGGTTTAGCTAAGTTCTTT

abundance: -
j_gene: TRBJ2-1
d_gene: TRBD2
v_gene: TRBV9
len: 13
CDR3aa: CASVGGEGNEQFF
CDR3nt: TGTGCCAGCGTGGGAGGGGAGGGCAATGAGCAGTTCTTC

abundance: once
j_gene: TRBJ2-7
d_gene: -
v_gene: TRBV5-1
len: 16
CDR3aa: CASSLKEGLGSYEQYF
CDR3nt: TGCGCCAGCAGCTTGAAGGAGGGGTTAGGGTCCTACGAGCAGTACTTC

abundance: -
j_gene: TRBJ2-2
d_gene: -
v_gene: TRBV6-4
len: 14
CDR3aa: CASSRDFSTGELFF
CDR3nt: TGTGCCAGCAGCCGGGACTTTTCGACCGGGGAGCTGTTTTTT

abundance: -
j_gene: TRBJ2-1
d_gene: TRBD2
v_gene: TRBV5-6
len: 18
CDR3aa: CASSYGLAGYSSYNEQFF
CDR3nt: TGTGCCAGCAGCTATGGACTAGCGGGGTACAGCTCCTACAATGAGCAGTTCTTC

abundance: -
j_gene: TRBJ1-2
d_gene: TRBD1
v_gene: TRBV5-1
len: 16
CDR3aa: CASSSDPRQGPHGYTF
CDR3nt: TGCGCCAGCAGCTCCGACCCGCGACAGGGCCCACACGGCTACACCTTC

abundance: -
j_gene: TRBJ2-3
d_gene: TRBD1
v_gene: TRBV20-1
len: 15
CDR3aa: CSASRQGVSGDTQYF
CDR3nt: TGCAGTGCTAGTCGGCAGGGGGTGTCTGGAGATACGCAGTATTTT

abundance: -
j_gene: TRBJ1-3
d_gene: -
v_gene: TRBV13
len: 15
CDR3aa: CASSSEGYSGNTIYF
CDR3nt: TGTGCCAGCAGCAGCGAGGGATACTCTGGAAACACCATATATTTT

abundance: once
j_gene: TRBJ1-6
d_gene: -
v_gene: TRBV5-1
len: 14
CDR3aa: CASRPGTEGSPLHF
CDR3nt: TGCGCCAGCAGGCCCGGGACTGAGGGGTCACCCCTCCACTTT

abundance: -
j_gene: TRBJ1-1
d_gene: -
v_gene: TRBV5-1
len: 14
CDR3aa: CASSPAAGNTEAFF
CDR3nt: TGCGCCAGCAGCCCTGCCGCCGGGAACACTGAAGCTTTCTTT

abundance: -
j_gene: TRBJ1-4
d_gene: TRBD1
v_gene: TRBV2
len: 12
CDR3aa: CASSLDRARLFF
CDR3nt: TGTGCCAGCAGTCTTGACAGGGCACGACTGTTTTTT

abundance: -
j_gene: TRBJ2-2
d_gene: -
v_gene: TRBV5-1
len: 16
CDR3aa: CASTIPQGPNTGELFF
CDR3nt: TGCGCCAGCACGATACCTCAGGGTCCGAACACCGGGGAGCTGTTTTTT

abundance: -
j_gene: TRBJ2-3
d_gene: -
v_gene: TRBV28
len: 15
CDR3aa: CASKRLREGTDTQYF
CDR3nt: TGTGCCAGCAAACGACTCAGGGAGGGCACAGATACGCAGTATTTT

abundance: -
j_gene: TRBJ1-4
d_gene: TRBD1
v_gene: TRBV5-1
len: 17
CDR3aa: CASSLAGPQGAGEKLFF
CDR3nt: TGCGCCAGCAGCTTGGCCGGGCCACAGGGGGCCGGTGAAAAACTGTTTTTT